Each of the 10 T cell receptor beta chains below was sequenced from the same sample in a study of cytomegalovirus exposure and HLA in healthy donors. Clones were read by immunoSEQ multiplex PCR, and TCRdb kept only the in-frame ones, dropping some. The sample shows over 200,000 clones, approximately 86% of them seen only once. The sequencing input was PBMCs. Receptors originate from a woman aged 18-30 years in good health and CMV-seronegative.

The chain is built from TRBV2 and TRBJ1-1; 7 positions agree with TRBD1. The CDR3 contains 17 residues. The germline V gene has CDR1 SNHLY and CDR2 FYNNEI. Trimming took 3 bases from V and 6 from J; bases not matched to a gene: 16. The CDR3: CASSDLAGTEPIAEAFF. The CDR3 DNA follows: TGTGCCAGCAGTGACCTGGCCGGGACAGAACCCATTGCTGAAGCTTTCTTT.

This chain joins TRBV21-1 and TRBJ2-3; no check of the table's D call, TRBD2, against the DNA was made. TRBV21-1 represents a pseudogene. The CDR3 sequence is 17 residues long. CDR3 in amino acids: CASSKGVAGLITDTQYF. The DNA of the CDR3 is TGTGCCAGCAGCAAAGGGGTAGCGGGATTGATCACAGATACGCAGTATTTT.

The V call is TRBV7-9, the J call TRBJ2-1, with 7 bases fitting TRBD2. Germline-derived CDR1 and CDR2 are SEHNR and FQNEAQ (reference sequence). The CDR3 length is 16 residues. After removal of 5 bases from V and 5 bases from J, the junction contained 12 bases not matched to a gene. The CDR3 spells CASSRTSRRVNNEQFF. In DNA form, the CDR3 reads TGTGCCAGCAGCAGGACTAGTCGGCGGGTCAACAATGAGCAGTTCTTC.

The chain joins TRBV28 to TRBJ2-3, with 7 nucleotides matching TRBD2. The length of the CDR3 is 16 residues. Trimming cost V 9 bases and J 5 bases; bases outside gene matches: 17. Germline CDR1 and CDR2: MDHEN and SYDVKM. The CDR3 DNA sequence: TGTGCCAGGGGGGAGGTCGGCGGGAGTTTTGGAGATACGCAGTATTTT. Its translation: CARGEVGGSFGDTQYF.

V and J are TRBV29-1 and TRBJ1-2; no firm D call. Between the trimmed V and J ends, which lost 7 bases and 7 bases, there was a span of 22 bases. There are 14 residues in the CDR3. Per the germline V gene, CDR1 is SQVTM and CDR2 is ANQGSEA. The CDR3 nucleotides are TGCAGCGCCGCGACAACTTGGAGAGAGGGTGGCTACACCTTC. This gives the protein CSAATTWREGGYTF.

This clone occurred a few times. V is TRBV7-9 and J is TRBJ2-1; possible D gene TRBD2, 6 bases. Trimming took 1 base from V and 8 from J, leaving 15 bases between them. This CDR3 comprises 15 residues. From germline, CDR1 is SEHNR and CDR2 FQNEAQ (reference sequence). CDR3 DNA: TGTGCCAGCAGCTTAGTCTCTGGGGGGACGGATGAGCAGTTCTTC. This translates into CASSLVSGGTDEQFF.

This clone was seen repeatedly, ten times or more. The chain joins TRBV9 to TRBJ2-7, with a possible D match to TRBD1 (6 bases). The V and J ends lost 2 bases and 9 bases respectively, with 21 bases between them. This CDR3 has 15 amino acids. Germline lookup yields CDR1 SGDLS and CDR2 YYNGEE. The CDR3 DNA is TGTGCCAGCAGCGTGGGGGCGGCGGGTCAAGGCGGGCAGTACTTC. It encodes CASSVGAAGQGGQYF.

This clone has just one count. The chain uses TRBV7-6 and TRBJ2-1; D is perhaps TRBD2 (7 bases). Germline V gene lookup returns CDR1 SGHVS and CDR2 FNYEAQ. CDR3 length: 15 residues. Trimming took 1 base from V and 5 from J, leaving 12 bases between them. The CDR3 region is CASSLGYGGHNEQFF. Here the CDR3 DNA reads TGTGCCAGCAGCTTAGGTTACGGGGGGCACAATGAGCAGTTCTTC.

The chain recombines TRBV6-1 with TRBJ2-3; weak D call: TRBD1 (5 bases). This CDR3 spans 15 amino acids. Trimming took off 1 base at V and 2 bases at J, with 10 bases between the two ends. In germline, CDR1 is MNHNS, CDR2 SASEGT. CDR3 in DNA: TGTGCCAGCAGTGAAGTTGGACATTCCACAGATACGCAGTATTTT. This encodes CASSEVGHSTDTQYF.

The chain is built from TRBV10-3 and TRBJ2-7; D is possibly TRBD2 (6 bases). The CDR3 contains 14 residues. Per germline, CDR1 ENHRY and CDR2 SYGVKD. V lost 6 bases and J lost 3, with 15 bases in between. The CDR3 protein is CAIRSAGSRYEQYF. CDR3 nucleotides: TGTGCCATCAGGTCCGCGGGATCTCGCTACGAGCAGTACTTC.